This record concerns one T cell receptor (beta chain) sequence. This sample is drawn from a study of shared clonotypes between healthy human individuals. In the study overall: Ranging from 18 to 49 in age, donors were a couple of women and three men.

Germline V gene data show CDR1 as SGHTA and CDR2 as FQGTGA. V lost 5 bases and J lost 1; bases outside the gene matches: 3. The CDR3 is made up of 15 amino acids. Sequencing used immunoSEQ multiplex PCR; TCRdb keeps in-frame clones, though not all of them. The table lists 550,000 to 800,000 clones, about 74% of them singletons. The genes are TRBV7-3 and TRBJ2-1; 9 nucleotides match TRBD2. The origin of this receptor is a woman aged 30 to 39 in good health. Sequencing input: memory CD4+ T cells sorted from blood. Subset defined: CD45RA-negative fraction. CDR3 in amino acids: CASSISGRSYNEQFF. The CDR3 nucleotides are TGTGCCAGCAGCATTAGCGGGAGATCCTACAATGAGCAGTTCTTC.